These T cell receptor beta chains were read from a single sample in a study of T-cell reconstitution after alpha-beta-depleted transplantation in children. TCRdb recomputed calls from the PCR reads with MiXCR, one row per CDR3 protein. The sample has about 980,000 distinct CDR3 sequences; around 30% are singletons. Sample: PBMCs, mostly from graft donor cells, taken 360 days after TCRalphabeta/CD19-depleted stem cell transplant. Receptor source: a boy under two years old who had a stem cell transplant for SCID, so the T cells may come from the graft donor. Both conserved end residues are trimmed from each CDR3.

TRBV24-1	ATSDTGVPLYGYT
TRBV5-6	ASSLGDFRY
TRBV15	ATSRETGIQPQH
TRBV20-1	SASGGAPGGDTQY
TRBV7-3	ASSLTWVRTDTQY
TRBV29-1	SVQGFNYGYT
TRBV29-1	SVERRGSPQETQY
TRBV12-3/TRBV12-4	ASSLGYDHRDRHSYEQY
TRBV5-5	ASSLVVASSYEQY
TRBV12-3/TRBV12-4	ASSPRLAKNIQY
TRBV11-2	ASSLAGRNYGYT
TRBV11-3	ASSRQGQGTYNEQF
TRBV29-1	SVVGVLVKETQY
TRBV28	ASMPKPTGNYGYT
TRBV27	ASSLGSRGYEQY
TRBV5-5	ASSLLTPGNEQF
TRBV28	ASRYRGHPRVETQY
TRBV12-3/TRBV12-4	ASSSSGAQSSTDTQY
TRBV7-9	ASSTTSGDNTGELF
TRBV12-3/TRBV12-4	ASSPPPGGAPYEQY
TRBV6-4	ASRTGELF
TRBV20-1	SARVPGGSNTGELF
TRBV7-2	ASSLIASDTQY
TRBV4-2	ASSQDQGEANTEAF
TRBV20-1	SAREGRGVDGNQPQH
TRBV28	ASSSFETGLKAYEQY
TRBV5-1	ASSLGRQGGMAF
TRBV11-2	ASSFPGLAGLSSYNEQF
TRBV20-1	SAVSGANVLT
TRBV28	ASSAPRNWASYEQY